These 2 T cell receptor beta chains came from one sample sequenced in a study of shared clonotypes between healthy human individuals. Some clones are missing from TCRdb's copy, which holds only in-frame ones; the method was immunoSEQ multiplex PCR. The sample has hundreds of thousands of clones; 55% to 75% are singletons. Sample: memory CD4+ T cells sorted from blood. Subset indicated: CD45RA-negative fraction. The receptors come from a woman younger than 45 in good health.

The table lists this clone with a few counts. This chain uses TRBV6-4 with TRBJ2-3, with 14 bases identical to TRBD2. V shed 2 bases, J shed 6 bases, and the junction held 4 bases outside the gene matches. CDR1 and CDR2 from the germline V gene are MRHNA and SNTAGT. CDR3 length: 16 amino acids. CDR3 protein: CASSDKGTSGSDTQYF. The CDR3 bases are TGTGCCAGCAGTGACAAGGGGACTAGCGGGAGTGATACGCAGTATTTT.

With respect to this clone: One base separates it from a far larger clone, so it is likely a read error. The same CDR3 is also encoded by other DNA sequences in this sample. The rearrangement links TRBV25-1 to TRBJ1-2; the D gene is possibly TRBD1 (5 bases). Germline-derived CDR1 and CDR2 are MGHDK and SYGVNS. Trimming cost V 4 bases and J 5 bases, with 8 bases left between them. The CDR3 length is 12 residues. Written as DNA, the CDR3 is TGTGCCAGCAGTGGGGACGGTTATGGCTACACCTTC. Translated: CASSGDGYGYTF.